This TCR beta chain was obtained from a study of blood T cell repertoires in COVID-19. Libraries were prepared by immunoSEQ multiplex PCR; TCRdb keeps only in-frame clonotypes and omits some of them. Among 250,000 to 350,000 clones listed, 85% to 90% were seen once. This TCR came from a woman in her forties or fifties with COVID-19, enrolled during active disease. The sequenced sample consisted of peripheral blood.

The CDR3 DNA reads as TGTGCCAGCAGCTTAGATCGGGTCGAGCAGTACTTC. Protein product: CASSLDRVEQYF. The J gene is TRBJ2-7, the V gene TRBV11-3, with unresolved D. The ends were cut back, 0 bases at V and 6 bases at J, with 6 bases in the middle. Germline CDR1 and CDR2: SGHNT and YENEEA. The CDR3 extends over 12 amino acids.